This TCR beta chain was sequenced for a study of cytomegalovirus exposure and HLA in healthy donors. Germline V gene sequence: CDR1 SQVTM, CDR2 ANQGSEA. The CDR3 consists of 14 residues. With 2 bases removed from V and 5 bases from J, the gap between germline ends came to 12 bases. PCR primers comprised 60 Vbeta and 13 Jbeta primers. The repertoire was sequenced with immunoSEQ multiplex PCR; TCRdb's copy has only in-frame clones and lacks some. In the table there are about 100,000 clones, roughly 80% of which are singletons. The rearrangement links TRBV29-1 to TRBJ2-2; D uncertain. This receptor was taken from a man aged 40-55 years in good health and CMV-seronegative. The sample taken for sequencing was PBMCs. This CDR3 is CSVESSPNTGELFF. DNA of the CDR3: TGCAGCGTTGAAAGTTCCCCTAATACCGGGGAGCTGTTTTTT.